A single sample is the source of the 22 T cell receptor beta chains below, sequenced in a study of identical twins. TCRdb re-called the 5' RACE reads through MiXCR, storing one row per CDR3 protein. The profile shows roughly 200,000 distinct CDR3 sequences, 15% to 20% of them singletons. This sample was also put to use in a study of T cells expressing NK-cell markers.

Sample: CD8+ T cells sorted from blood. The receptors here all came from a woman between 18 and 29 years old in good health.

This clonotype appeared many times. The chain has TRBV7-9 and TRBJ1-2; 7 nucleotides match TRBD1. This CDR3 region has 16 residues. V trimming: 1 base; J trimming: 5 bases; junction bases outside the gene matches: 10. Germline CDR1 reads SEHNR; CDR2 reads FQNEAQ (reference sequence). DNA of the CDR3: TGTGCCAGCAGCTTAGAACTCACAGGGGAAATATATGGCTACACCTTC. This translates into CASSLELTGEIYGYTF. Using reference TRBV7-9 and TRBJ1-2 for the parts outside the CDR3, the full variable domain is DTGVSQNPRHKITKRGQNVTFRCDPISEHNRLYWYRQTLGQGPEFLTYFQNEAQLEKSRLLSDRFSAERPKGSFSTLEIQRTEQGDSAMYLCASSLELTGEIYGYTFGSGTRLTVV.

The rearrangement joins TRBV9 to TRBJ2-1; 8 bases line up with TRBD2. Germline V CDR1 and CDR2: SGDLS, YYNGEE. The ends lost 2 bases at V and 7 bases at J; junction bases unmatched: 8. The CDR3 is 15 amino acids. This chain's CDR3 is CASSVGSGSSNEQFF. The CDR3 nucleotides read TGTGCCAGCAGCGTCGGCAGCGGGAGTTCTAATGAGCAGTTCTTC.

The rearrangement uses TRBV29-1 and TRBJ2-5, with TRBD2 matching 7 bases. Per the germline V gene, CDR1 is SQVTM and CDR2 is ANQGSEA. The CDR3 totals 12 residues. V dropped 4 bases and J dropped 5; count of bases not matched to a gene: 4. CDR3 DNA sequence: TGCAGCGTTGTAGACGGGGGGGAGACCCAGTACTTC. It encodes CSVVDGGETQYF.

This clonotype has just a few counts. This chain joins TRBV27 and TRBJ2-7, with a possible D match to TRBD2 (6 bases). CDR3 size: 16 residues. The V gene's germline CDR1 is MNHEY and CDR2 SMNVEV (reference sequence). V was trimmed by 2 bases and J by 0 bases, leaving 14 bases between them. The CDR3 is CASSLAGMGGSYEQYF. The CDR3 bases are TGTGCCAGCAGTTTAGCTGGAATGGGGGGCTCCTACGAGCAGTACTTC.

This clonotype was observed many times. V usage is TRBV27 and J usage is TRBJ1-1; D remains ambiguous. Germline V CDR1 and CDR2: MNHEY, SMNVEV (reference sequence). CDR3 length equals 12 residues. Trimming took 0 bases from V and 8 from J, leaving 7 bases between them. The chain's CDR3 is CASSLSGVEAFF. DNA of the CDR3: TGTGCCAGCAGTTTATCCGGGGTGGAAGCTTTCTTT.

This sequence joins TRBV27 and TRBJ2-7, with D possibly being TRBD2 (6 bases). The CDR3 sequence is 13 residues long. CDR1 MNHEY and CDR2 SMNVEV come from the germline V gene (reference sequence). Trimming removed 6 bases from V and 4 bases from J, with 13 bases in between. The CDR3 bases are TGTGCCAGCAGCGGAGGGCGGTTATACGAGCAGTACTTC. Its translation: CASSGGRLYEQYF.

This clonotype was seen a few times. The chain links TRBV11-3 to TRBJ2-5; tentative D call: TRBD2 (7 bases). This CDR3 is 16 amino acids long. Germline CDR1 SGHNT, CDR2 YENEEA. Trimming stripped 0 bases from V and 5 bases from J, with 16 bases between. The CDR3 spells CASSLESRGAAETQYF. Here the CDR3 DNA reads TGTGCCAGCAGCTTAGAATCTCGGGGGGCGGCCGAGACCCAGTACTTC.

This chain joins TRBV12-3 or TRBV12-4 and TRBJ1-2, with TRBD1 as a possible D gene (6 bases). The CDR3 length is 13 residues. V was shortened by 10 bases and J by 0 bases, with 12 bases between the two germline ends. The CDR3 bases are TGTGCCATCGAACAGGGAGCTAACTATGGCTACACCTTC. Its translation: CAIEQGANYGYTF.

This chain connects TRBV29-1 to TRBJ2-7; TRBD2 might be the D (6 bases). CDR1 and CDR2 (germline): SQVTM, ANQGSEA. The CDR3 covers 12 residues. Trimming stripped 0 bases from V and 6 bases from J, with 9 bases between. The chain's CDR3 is CSVEDGGFEQYF. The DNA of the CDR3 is TGCAGCGTTGAAGATGGGGGGTTCGAGCAGTACTTC.

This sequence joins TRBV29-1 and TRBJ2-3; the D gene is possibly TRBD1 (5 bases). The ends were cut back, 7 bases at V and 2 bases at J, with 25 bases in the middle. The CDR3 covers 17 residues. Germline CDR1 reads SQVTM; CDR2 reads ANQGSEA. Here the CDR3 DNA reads TGCAGCGCCTCAGCCGGTGGCAGGGCAATATTCACAGATACGCAGTATTTT. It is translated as CSASAGGRAIFTDTQYF.

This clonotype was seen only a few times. The DNA of the CDR3 is TGTGCCAGCAGCTCAGGGGGTAGCGGGGTGTGGGCAGATACGCAGTATTTT. Protein product: CASSSGGSGVWADTQYF. The chain is built from TRBV9 and TRBJ2-3; TRBD2 might be the D (8 bases). Germline CDR1 reads SGDLS; CDR2 reads YYNGEE. Trimming stripped 4 bases from V and 4 bases from J, with 22 bases between. The CDR3 extends over 17 amino acids.

CDR3 protein: CASSQFTGRRASEQYF. The DNA for the CDR3 is TGTGCCAGCAGCCAGTTCACAGGGCGGCGTGCGTCCGAGCAGTACTTC. The genes are TRBV14 and TRBJ2-7; D possibly corresponds to TRBD1 (6 bases). V was trimmed by 3 bases and J by 6 bases, leaving 21 bases between them. The CDR3 extends over 16 amino acids. Germline CDR1 SGHDN, CDR2 FVKESK.

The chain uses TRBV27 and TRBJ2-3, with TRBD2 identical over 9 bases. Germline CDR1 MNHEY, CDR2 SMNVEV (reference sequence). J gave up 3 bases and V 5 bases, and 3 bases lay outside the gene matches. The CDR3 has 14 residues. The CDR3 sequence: CASSTLAGTDTQYF. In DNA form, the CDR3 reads TGTGCCAGCAGTACCCTAGCGGGGACAGATACGCAGTATTTT.

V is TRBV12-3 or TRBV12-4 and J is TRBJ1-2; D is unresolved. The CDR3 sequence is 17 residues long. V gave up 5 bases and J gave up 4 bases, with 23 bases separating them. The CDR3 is CASSHSAKGLEGYGYTF. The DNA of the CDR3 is TGTGCCAGCAGTCATTCCGCCAAAGGGCTCGAGGGCTATGGCTACACCTTC.

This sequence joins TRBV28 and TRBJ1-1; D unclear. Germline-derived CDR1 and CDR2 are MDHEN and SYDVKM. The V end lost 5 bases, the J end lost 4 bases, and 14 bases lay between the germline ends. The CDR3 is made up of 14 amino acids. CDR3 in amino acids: CASSILVGSTEAFF. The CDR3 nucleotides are TGTGCCAGCAGTATTTTAGTAGGTAGCACTGAAGCTTTCTTT. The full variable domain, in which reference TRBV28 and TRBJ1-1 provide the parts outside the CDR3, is DVKVTQSSRYLVKRTGEKVFLECVQDMDHENMFWYRQDPGLGLRLIYFSYDVKMKEKGDIPEGYSVSREKKERFSLILESASTNQTSMYLCASSILVGSTEAFFGQGTRLTVV.

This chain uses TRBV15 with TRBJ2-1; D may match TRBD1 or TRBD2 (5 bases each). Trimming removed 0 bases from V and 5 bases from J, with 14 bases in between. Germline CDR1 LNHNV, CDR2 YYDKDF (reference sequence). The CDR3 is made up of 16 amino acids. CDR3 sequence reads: CATSREVGGRDNEQFF. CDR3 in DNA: TGTGCCACCAGCAGAGAAGTCGGAGGCAGGGACAATGAGCAGTTCTTC.

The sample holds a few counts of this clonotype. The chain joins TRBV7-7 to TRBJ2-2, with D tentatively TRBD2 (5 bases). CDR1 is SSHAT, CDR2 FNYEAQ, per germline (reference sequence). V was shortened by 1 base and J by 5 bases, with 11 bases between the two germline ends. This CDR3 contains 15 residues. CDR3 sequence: CASSLGPGMTGELFF. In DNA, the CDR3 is TGTGCCAGCAGCTTAGGGCCCGGGATGACCGGGGAGCTGTTTTTT.

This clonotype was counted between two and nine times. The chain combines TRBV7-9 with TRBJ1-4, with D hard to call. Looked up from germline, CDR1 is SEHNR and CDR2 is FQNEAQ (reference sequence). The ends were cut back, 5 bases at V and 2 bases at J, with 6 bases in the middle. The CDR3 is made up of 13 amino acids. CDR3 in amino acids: CASSTATNEKLFF. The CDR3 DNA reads TGTGCCAGCAGCACCGCCACTAATGAAAAACTGTTTTTT.

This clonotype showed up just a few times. This CDR3 reads CATSVRRGENIQYF. The CDR3 DNA reads as TGTGCCACCAGCGTCAGGAGAGGCGAAAACATTCAGTACTTC. The chain recombines TRBV15 with TRBJ2-4; D remains ambiguous. Germline V gene lookup returns CDR1 LNHNV and CDR2 YYDKDF (reference sequence). The CDR3 loop spans 14 amino acids. The V gene lost 5 bases and the J gene lost 5 bases, with 13 bases spanning the gap.

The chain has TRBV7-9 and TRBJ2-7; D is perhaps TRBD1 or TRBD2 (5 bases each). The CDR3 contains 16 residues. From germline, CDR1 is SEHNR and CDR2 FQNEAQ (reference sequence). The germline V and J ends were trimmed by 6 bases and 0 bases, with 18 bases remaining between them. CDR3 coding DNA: TGTGCCAGCAGTTCTAACCGGGACGACAACTCCTACGAGCAGTACTTC. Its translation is CASSSNRDDNSYEQYF.

The CDR3 is CASGTSVNTDTQYF. For the CDR3, the DNA is TGTGCCAGCGGGACTAGCGTGAACACAGATACGCAGTATTTT. The chain links TRBV6-2 or TRBV6-3 to TRBJ2-3; 10 bases map to TRBD2. The V gene end was trimmed by 8 bases and the J gene end by 2 bases; junction bases not matched to a gene: 4. This CDR3 is built from 14 residues. Germline values: CDR1 MNHEY, CDR2 SVGEGT.

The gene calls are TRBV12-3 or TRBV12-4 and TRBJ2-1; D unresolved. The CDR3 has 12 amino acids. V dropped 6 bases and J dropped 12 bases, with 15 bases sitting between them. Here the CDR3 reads CASSQVNVVQFF. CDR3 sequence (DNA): TGTGCCAGCAGCCAAGTGAATGTTGTGCAGTTCTTC.